This T cell receptor beta chain was identified during a study of T cell repertoires in cytomegalovirus infection. Note on this clonotype: The antigen is not known.

TCRdb reanalysed the reads using MiXCR and keeps one entry per CDR3 protein. The sample records around 770,000 distinct CDR3 sequences, approximately 32% being singletons. General observations from the study: Public TCR beta family frequency separated CMV-and-HLA carriers, including in an independent cohort.

CDR1 is SGHDN and CDR2 is FVKESK in the germline V gene. This CDR3 region has 15 residues. The ends were cut back, 1 base at V and 4 bases at J, with 13 bases in the middle. This TCR was sampled from a human donor in good health (CMV status not recorded). Some clones in this sample may be carry-over from other donors' samples. This specimen was cultured CD8+ T cells from PBMCs, taken from culture after CMV antigen stimulation. The chain is built from TRBV14 and TRBJ1-2; D not resolved. Here the CDR3 DNA reads TGTGCCAGCAGCCAAGTTCCACGGCCCCTCTATGGCTACACCTTC. This encodes CASSQVPRPLYGYTF.